This T cell receptor (beta chain) appears in the sequencing data of a study of blood T cells in healthy people across ages. Study results and caveats: Strongly correlated with naive T cell percentage was TCR beta diversity.

A J-beta primer mix and a sample-barcoded 5' primer were used in a second PCR of roughly 7 to 12 cycles. Using its own MiXCR run on the 5' RACE reads, TCRdb lists one record per CDR3 protein. Of about 970,000 distinct CDR3 sequences in the sample, roughly half were seen once. This clonotype was seen a handful of times. Its antigen remains unidentified. The V gene's germline CDR1 is SGHTA and CDR2 FQGNSA. CDR3 size: 15 residues. Trimming pared 5 bases from V and 1 base from J, leaving 12 bases between. Every sample had a minimum of 7 million PBMCs isolated. The sequence was obtained from a woman aged 55-69 years in good health. The V and J genes are TRBV7-2 and TRBJ2-4; tentatively, D is TRBD1 or TRBD2 (6 bases each). Sequencing was performed on blood. The CDR3 here is CASSKGGFAKNIQYF. For the CDR3, the DNA is TGTGCCAGCAGCAAAGGGGGGTTCGCCAAAAACATTCAGTACTTC.